This T cell receptor beta chain was observed in a study of technical replicates of blood from a handful of donors (dated by TCRdb to about 2017). Libraries were constructed by the immunoSEQ multiplex PCR assay. The table comes from immuneACCESS by way of TCRdb, which keeps in-frame sequences with V and J called. Part of the clones is missing from these tables; in studies checked, under half for an unresolved V gene and the rest for unknown reasons. The sample table records about 81,000 clones; 96% of these occur just once. The leading ten clones occupy around 0.18% of the sample. As regards this clone: There is no known antigen for this receptor. No quality values exist for individual bases; no much larger clone is one base distant.

The junction shows trimming of 3 bases on V and 6 bases on J, plus 8 bases between the germline ends. The germline V gene gives CDR1 as WSHSY and CDR2 as SAAADI. The CDR3 measures 12 amino acids from cysteine to phenylalanine. The CDR3 DNA has 36 bases and is translated from base 1. The receptor was derived from a human donor in good health. The sample taken for sequencing was T cells isolated from PBMCs. The chain was built from TRBV10-2 and TRBJ1-2, with no confidently assigned D gene. The DNA sequence is TGCGCCAGCAGTGACCCTAGAGATGGCTACACCTTC. This is translated as CASSDPRDGYTF.